The T cell receptor (beta chain) under discussion was sequenced for a study of T cell responses to AZD1222 COVID-19 vaccine. Notes on the study in general: Clonal diversity was possibly underestimated, and the donors were mostly white British, with more females.

Only in-frame clones appear in the TCRdb table, and some are missing; sequencing was by immunoSEQ multiplex PCR. Of 55,000 to 65,000 clones detected, more than 60% appear once; the ten largest clones hold less than 4%. The CDR3 contains 15 residues. The germline V gene encodes CDR1 LGHDT and CDR2 YNNKEL (reference sequence). V was shortened by 0 bases and J by 10 bases, with 18 bases between the two germline ends. With regard to this clone: Its cognate antigen is unknown.

This sequence joins TRBV3-1 (or the pseudogene TRBV3-2) and TRBJ1-1; D may be TRBD1 (6 bases). This clonotype was sampled from an adult who received the AZD1222 COVID-19 vaccine. Source: peripheral blood, taken 28 days after the second AZD1222 dose. The CDR3 DNA reads as TGTGCCAGCAGCCAAGAAGGAGGGGGAGGTATGTCAGCTTTCTTT. Translated, it gives CASSQEGGGGMSAFF.